The present entry profiles one TCR beta chain with its context. Its antigen is currently unknown. CDR1 and CDR2 (germline): MDHEN, SYDVKM. The CDR3 runs to 13 residues. V was shortened by 5 bases and J by 6 bases, with 13 bases between the two germline ends. The data stem from a study of OX40 agonist ivuxolimab in advanced cancers. Background on the study: Prior therapy, whether anti-PD-1, anti-PD-L1 or anti-CTLA-4, was allowed, and 40% had some. Overall study findings and caveats: Some of the lowest clonal expansion was seen in partial responders at 0.1-3.0 mg/kg. Expanded clones tended on average to be more numerous among CD8+ T cells than CD4+.

Data came from immunoSEQ multiplex PCR; TCRdb stores just in-frame clones and leaves some out. The top ten hold about 1% of the sample, which has some 68,000 clones, 86% seen once. Blood specimens came from baseline, cycle 4 day 1, and cycle 7 day 1. This receptor was obtained from an adult with an advanced solid tumor such as melanoma, head and neck, liver or kidney cancer. The genes are TRBV28 and TRBJ1-1, with D tentatively TRBD1 (5 bases). Source: CD4+ or CD8+ T cells sorted from blood, taken in a trial of the OX40 agonist ivuxolimab. The CDR3 reads CASSAHGGAEAFF. CDR3 nucleotide sequence: TGTGCCAGCAGTGCCCACGGAGGGGCTGAAGCTTTCTTT.